This T cell receptor (beta chain) was recorded in a study of shared clonotypes between healthy human individuals. General study results and limits: In the sorted subsets, rarefaction showed sequencing was incomplete despite large depth.

Among the donors, all were Caucasian adults who lived in Nashville, Tennessee. Methods used by the authors: ImmunoSEQ only sent back junction sequences with no quality scores, so filtering was done differently. TCRdb keeps only in-frame clones here, not all; method: immunoSEQ multiplex PCR. V and J calls and clone size are copied from that table; D and trimming were computed from the DNA. This table holds 2 million or so clones, approximately 95% found once. As for this clone: The antigen is undetermined.

Looked up from germline, CDR1 is MNHNY and CDR2 is SVGAGI (reference sequence). The length of the CDR3 is 15 residues. With 5 bases clipped from V and 9 bases from J, the junction kept 12 bases outside the gene matches. The sequence derives from a man younger than 35 in good health. This sequence joins TRBV6-6 and TRBJ2-4, with 8 bases matching TRBD2. Specimen: naive CD4+ T cells sorted from blood. The subset: CD45RA+ positively selected. CDR3 sequence reads: CASSPYQREYSIQYF. In nucleotides, the CDR3 is TGTGCCAGCAGTCCCTACCAGCGGGAGTATAGCATTCAGTACTTC.